This T cell receptor beta chain is from a study of CD8 T cells in ankylosing spondylitis. Study-wide results and caveats: Earlier reports found some motif variants in synovial fluid and blood in reactive arthritis. According to the report, clones linked to the disease were significantly enriched in matched synovial fluid samples taken from ankylosing spondylitis patients. Typical of ankylosing spondylitis blood, it appeared, was a TCR beta motif of 7 or 8 highly homologous variants.

Quantitative barcoded 5'-RACE was used to prepare TCR beta libraries. TCRdb fed the 5' RACE reads into MiXCR, producing one record per CDR3 protein. The data contain around 6,100 distinct CDR3 sequences, around 2.3% of them seen just once; the ten biggest clones take up about 54%. This clonotype was seen many times. What it binds is unknown. This CDR3 comprises 16 residues. Germline CDR1 reads SGDLS; CDR2 reads YYNGEE. The junction had 6 bases not matched to a gene; V was cut back by 4 bases and J by 0 bases. The sequence was obtained from a male donor with ankylosing spondylitis or in good health (not recorded which). The V call is TRBV9, the J call TRBJ2-1, with 8 bases aligning to TRBD2. The sequencing input was blood, either unsorted or a sorted T cell fraction (not recorded which). The CDR3 is CASSISGASSYNEQFF. CDR3 sequence (DNA): TGTGCCAGCAGCATTAGCGGGGCCAGCTCCTACAATGAGCAGTTCTTC.